Sequencing of this TCR beta chain was carried out in a study of neoadjuvant anti-PD-1 for oral cavity cancer. Study-wide context: Before surgery, most patients got three to four biweekly 3 mg/kg nivolumab doses. Patients without progression got a fourth dose around day 43.

This CDR3 comprises 13 residues. The ends were cut back, 3 bases at V and 6 bases at J, with 10 bases in the middle. Germline V lookup: CDR1 MGHDK, CDR2 SYGVNS. Comment on this clone: No antigen is known for it.

Study-level points and caveats: PBMC Gini-index clonality exceeded responders' in non-responders post-nivolumab.

Time point given: after neoadjuvant nivolumab, at surgical resection. Blood libraries mostly used about 500 ng genomic DNA, six replicates each. Sequencing used immunoSEQ multiplex PCR; TCRdb keeps in-frame clones, though not all of them. The sample includes 15,000 or so clones, around 70% of them seen just once. V usage is TRBV25-1 and J usage is TRBJ2-3; the D gene could be TRBD1 or TRBD2 (6 bases each). The clonotype originates from a person aged 35-79 years with oral cavity squamous cell carcinoma. Source: PBMCs, taken after nivolumab (anti-PD-1) treatment. The CDR3 region has the DNA TGTGCCAGCAGTGACCTAGGGGGGGATACGCAGTATTTT. It codes for CASSDLGGDTQYF.